This is a list of T cell receptor beta chains from one sample in a study of shared clonotypes between healthy human individuals. Generated by immunoSEQ multiplex PCR, the TCRdb table keeps only in-frame clones and is missing some. The sample includes more than 2 million clones, roughly 96% of them seen just once. Sequencing used naive CD4+ T cells sorted from blood. Receptors originate from a man aged 18 to 30 in good health. CDR3s leave out the opening cysteine and the closing phenylalanine or tryptophan. Size values are once, few and many counts, or a class for expanded clones, and some rows have none.

cdr3_length: 14; clone_size: once; v_call: TRBV5-4; j_call: TRBJ2-1; cdr3_aa: ASSQYPQSSYNEQF
cdr3_length: 12; clone_size: .; v_call: TRBV6-5; j_call: TRBJ1-5; cdr3_aa: ASRTGGRGQPQH
cdr3_length: 13; clone_size: .; v_call: TRBV27; j_call: TRBJ1-4; cdr3_aa: ASSLGTGNFEKLF
cdr3_length: 13; clone_size: .; v_call: TRBV25-1; j_call: TRBJ1-1; cdr3_aa: ASSPSDRGPIEAF
cdr3_length: 11; clone_size: .; v_call: TRBV6-1; j_call: TRBJ2-7; cdr3_aa: ASRNIDWPEQY
cdr3_length: 13; clone_size: .; v_call: TRBV7-3; j_call: TRBJ2-1; cdr3_aa: ASSPDLSSYNEQF
cdr3_length: 13; clone_size: .; v_call: TRBV28; j_call: TRBJ2-7; cdr3_aa: ASSDTTSGSYEQY
cdr3_length: 13; clone_size: .; v_call: TRBV4-3; j_call: TRBJ2-7; cdr3_aa: ASSQDMASGNEQY
cdr3_length: 14; clone_size: .; v_call: TRBV5-1; j_call: TRBJ2-1; cdr3_aa: ASSLVAAGAHGEQF
cdr3_length: 12; clone_size: .; v_call: TRBV25-1; j_call: TRBJ2-5; cdr3_aa: ASSHAGEGETQY
cdr3_length: 13; clone_size: .; v_call: TRBV5-6; j_call: TRBJ1-1; cdr3_aa: ASSLVDRLNTEAF
cdr3_length: 14; clone_size: .; v_call: TRBV7-2; j_call: TRBJ2-2; cdr3_aa: ASSLRGQKNTGELF
cdr3_length: 11; clone_size: .; v_call: TRBV29-1; j_call: TRBJ1-1; cdr3_aa: SVGDRGDTEAF
cdr3_length: 15; clone_size: .; v_call: TRBV6-1; j_call: TRBJ2-7; cdr3_aa: ASSEAWTGRLAYEQY
cdr3_length: 12; clone_size: .; v_call: TRBV4-1; j_call: TRBJ1-2; cdr3_aa: ASSRAGGTYGYT
cdr3_length: 10; clone_size: .; v_call: TRBV10-2; j_call: TRBJ1-5; cdr3_aa: ASSEGYQPQH
cdr3_length: 13; clone_size: .; v_call: TRBV29-1; j_call: TRBJ2-3; cdr3_aa: SVGPGTGGTDTQY
cdr3_length: 14; clone_size: once; v_call: TRBV4-1; j_call: TRBJ2-7; cdr3_aa: ASSQGGSLPIYEQY
cdr3_length: 11; clone_size: .; v_call: TRBV14; j_call: TRBJ1-5; cdr3_aa: ASSPGLNQPQH
cdr3_length: 12; clone_size: .; v_call: TRBV9; j_call: TRBJ2-2; cdr3_aa: ASSVAPNTGELF
cdr3_length: 12; clone_size: .; v_call: TRBV29-1; j_call: TRBJ2-3; cdr3_aa: SVTSGGVTDTQY
cdr3_length: 15; clone_size: .; v_call: TRBV10-2; j_call: TRBJ2-7; cdr3_aa: ASSERGTSGSKYEQY
cdr3_length: 14; clone_size: .; v_call: TRBV7-2; j_call: TRBJ2-5; cdr3_aa: ASCQSGRIFQETQY
cdr3_length: 11; clone_size: .; v_call: TRBV2; j_call: TRBJ2-3; cdr3_aa: ASKGLAQDTQY
cdr3_length: 14; clone_size: .; v_call: TRBV4-1; j_call: TRBJ1-2; cdr3_aa: ASSPLLRQGAYGYT
cdr3_length: 12; clone_size: .; v_call: TRBV2; j_call: TRBJ2-7; cdr3_aa: ASRGLAGGYEQY
cdr3_length: 16; clone_size: .; v_call: TRBV2; j_call: TRBJ2-3; cdr3_aa: ASSEVPSWIPNTDTQY
cdr3_length: 14; clone_size: .; v_call: TRBV5-4; j_call: TRBJ2-5; cdr3_aa: ASSLAGGQHQETQY
cdr3_length: 14; clone_size: once; v_call: TRBV19; j_call: TRBJ2-7; cdr3_aa: ASSIGPSGGRNEQY